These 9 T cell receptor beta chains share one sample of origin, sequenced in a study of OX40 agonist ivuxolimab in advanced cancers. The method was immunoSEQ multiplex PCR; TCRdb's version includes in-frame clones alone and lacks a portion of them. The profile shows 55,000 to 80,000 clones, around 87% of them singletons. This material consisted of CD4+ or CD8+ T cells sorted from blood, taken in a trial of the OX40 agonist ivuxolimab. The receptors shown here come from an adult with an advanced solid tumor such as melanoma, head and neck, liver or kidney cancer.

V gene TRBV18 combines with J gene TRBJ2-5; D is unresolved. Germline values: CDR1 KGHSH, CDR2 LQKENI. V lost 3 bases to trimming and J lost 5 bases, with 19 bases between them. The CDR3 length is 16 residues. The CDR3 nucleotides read TGTGCCAGCTCACCGGCGCCACCTCCGAAATCGGAGACCCAGTACTTC. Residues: CASSPAPPPKSETQYF.

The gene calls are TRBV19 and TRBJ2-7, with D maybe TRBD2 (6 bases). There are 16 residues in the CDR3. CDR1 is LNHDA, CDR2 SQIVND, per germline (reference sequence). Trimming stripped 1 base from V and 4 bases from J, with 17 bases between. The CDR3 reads CASSIGSGVEGYEQYF. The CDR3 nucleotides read TGTGCCAGTAGTATAGGAAGTGGAGTGGAGGGGTACGAGCAGTACTTC.

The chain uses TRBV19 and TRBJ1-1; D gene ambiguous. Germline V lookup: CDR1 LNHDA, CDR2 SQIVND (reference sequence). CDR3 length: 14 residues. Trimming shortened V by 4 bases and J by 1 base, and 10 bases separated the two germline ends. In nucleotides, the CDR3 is TGTGCCAGTAGTACCCTAACAGAGAACACTGAAGCTTTCTTT. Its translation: CASSTLTENTEAFF.

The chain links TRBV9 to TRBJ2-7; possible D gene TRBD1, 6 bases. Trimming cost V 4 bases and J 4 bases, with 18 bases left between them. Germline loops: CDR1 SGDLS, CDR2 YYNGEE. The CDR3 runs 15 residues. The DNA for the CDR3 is TGTGCCAGCAGCCCCCAGCCGGGACACTCATACGAGCAGTACTTC. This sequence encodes CASSPQPGHSYEQYF.

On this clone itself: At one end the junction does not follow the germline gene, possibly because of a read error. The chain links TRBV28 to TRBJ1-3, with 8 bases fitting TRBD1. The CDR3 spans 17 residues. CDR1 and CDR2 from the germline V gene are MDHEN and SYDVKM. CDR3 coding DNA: TGTGCCGGCAGCCAACGCAGGGGGCCTTACTCTGGAAACACCATATATTTT. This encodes CAGSQRRGPYSGNTIYF.

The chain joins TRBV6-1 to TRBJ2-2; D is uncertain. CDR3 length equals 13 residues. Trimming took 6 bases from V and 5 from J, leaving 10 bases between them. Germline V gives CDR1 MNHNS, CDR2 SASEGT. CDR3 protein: CASRATSTGELFF. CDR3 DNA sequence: TGTGCCAGCAGGGCTACAAGTACCGGGGAGCTGTTTTTT.

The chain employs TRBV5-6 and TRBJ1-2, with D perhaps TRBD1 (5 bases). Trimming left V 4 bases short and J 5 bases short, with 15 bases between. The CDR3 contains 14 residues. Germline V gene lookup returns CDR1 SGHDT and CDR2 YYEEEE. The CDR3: CASSLRQTHYGYTF. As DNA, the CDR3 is TGTGCCAGCAGCCTAAGACAGACTCATTATGGCTACACCTTC. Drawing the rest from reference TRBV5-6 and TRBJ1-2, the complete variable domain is DAGVTQSPTHLIKTRGQQVTLRCSPKSGHDTVSWYQQALGQGPQFIFQYYEEEERQRGNFPDRFSGHQFPNYSSELNVNALLLGDSALYLCASSLRQTHYGYTFGSGTRLTVV.

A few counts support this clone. CDR3 DNA sequence: TGTGCCAGTACATTCACGGACATCAATCAGCCCCAGCATTTT. It specifies CASTFTDINQPQHF. The rearrangement links TRBV19 to TRBJ1-5; the D gene is possibly TRBD1 (5 bases). Deletions cut 7 bases from V and 3 bases from J, with 13 bases between. CDR1 and CDR2 (germline): LNHDA, SQIVND (reference sequence). CDR3 length equals 14 residues.

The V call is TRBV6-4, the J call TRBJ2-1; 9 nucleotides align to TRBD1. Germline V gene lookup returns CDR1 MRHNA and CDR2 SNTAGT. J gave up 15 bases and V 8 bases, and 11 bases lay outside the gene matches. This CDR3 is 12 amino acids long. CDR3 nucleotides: TGTGCCAGCTCCACGGGGACAGGGCTCTGGTTCTTC. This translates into CASSTGTGLWFF.